This TCR beta chain was obtained from a study of blood T cell repertoires in COVID-19. The overall study: T cells, B-cell-depleted T cells, or PBMCs provided the cDNA or gDNA that served as material.

TCRdb's copy holds only in-frame clones and misses some; the assay was immunoSEQ multiplex PCR. This table holds roughly 87,000 clones, 86% found once. This CDR3 region has 13 residues. CDR1 and CDR2 from the germline V gene are SGHNT and YENEEA. Trimming took 3 bases from V and 1 from J, leaving 6 bases between them. The table lists this clone with a count of one. The sample consisted of peripheral blood. The TCR comes from a man aged 45-65 years with active COVID-19. The genes are TRBV11-3 and TRBJ2-5; a weak D match, TRBD1 (5 bases). The CDR3 sequence: CASSFRVQETQYF. The CDR3 DNA is TGTGCCAGCAGCTTCAGGGTCCAAGAGACCCAGTACTTC.